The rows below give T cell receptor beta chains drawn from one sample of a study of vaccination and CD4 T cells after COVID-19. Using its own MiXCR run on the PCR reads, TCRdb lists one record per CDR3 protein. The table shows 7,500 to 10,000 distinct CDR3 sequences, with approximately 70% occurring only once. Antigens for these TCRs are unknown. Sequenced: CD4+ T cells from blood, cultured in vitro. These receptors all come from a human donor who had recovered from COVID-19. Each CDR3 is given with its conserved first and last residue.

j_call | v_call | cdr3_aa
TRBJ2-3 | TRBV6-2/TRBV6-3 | CASIPGAIFTDTQYF
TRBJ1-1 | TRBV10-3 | CAIRGTGGANGNTEAFF
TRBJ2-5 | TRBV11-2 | CASSLNGGEETQYF
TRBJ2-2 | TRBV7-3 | CASSSTSGETGELFF
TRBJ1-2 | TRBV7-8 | CASSSYQDRAPTF
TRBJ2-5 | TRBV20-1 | CSARTSFGETQYF
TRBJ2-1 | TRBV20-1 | CSAMGHTSNEQFF
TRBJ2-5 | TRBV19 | CASSPDGRTGGGETQYF
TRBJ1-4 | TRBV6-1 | CATRLSLGVEKLFF
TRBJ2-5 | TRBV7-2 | CASSYGLAGEETQYF
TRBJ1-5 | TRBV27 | CASSSQGNGPPQHF
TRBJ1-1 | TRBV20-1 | CSAMGQITNTEAFF
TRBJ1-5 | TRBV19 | CASSRQGPQPQHF
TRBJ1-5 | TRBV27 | CASSARTGGTAGQPQHF
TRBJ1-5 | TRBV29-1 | CSVAERGQPQHF
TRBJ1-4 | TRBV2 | CASSPDNSEKLFF
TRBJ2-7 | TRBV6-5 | CASSLIQGNPYEQYF
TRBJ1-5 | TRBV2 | CASSESRGGQPQHF
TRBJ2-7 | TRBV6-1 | CASRQGSSYEQYF
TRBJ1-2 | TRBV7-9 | CASSVGDTTRYGYTF
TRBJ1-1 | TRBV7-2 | CASSRQGAGTEAFF
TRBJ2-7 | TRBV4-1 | CASSSSAGSSYEQYF
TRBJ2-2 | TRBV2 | CASSDALAGGGGELFF
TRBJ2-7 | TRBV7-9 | CASSPAGGGQHEQYF
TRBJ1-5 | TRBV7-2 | CASSPQGVGSNQPQHF